These 29 T cell receptor beta chains came from one sample sequenced in a study of shared clonotypes between healthy human individuals. CD45RO negativity and positive selection for CCR7 defined naive CD8 cells, a population that excluded terminally differentiated effector memory CD45RA+ cells. Assay: immunoSEQ multiplex PCR; the TCRdb copy retains only in-frame clones and omits some. The sample lists more than 2 million clones; over 85% were seen once. Specimen: naive CD8+ T cells from PBMCs. These receptor sequences come from a man aged 18 to 29 in good health. Some clones in this sample may be carry-over from other donors' samples.

The chain joins TRBV27 to TRBJ2-7; a weak D match, TRBD1 (5 bases). The ends were cut back, 3 bases at V and 13 bases at J, with 16 bases in the middle. Germline lookup yields CDR1 MNHEY and CDR2 SMNVEV (reference sequence). CDR3 length equals 12 residues. CDR3 amino acids: CASSFPGQLLYF. The CDR3 DNA reads TGTGCCAGCAGTTTCCCAGGACAATTACTTTACTTC.

The rearrangement uses TRBV19 and TRBJ2-7, with 10 positions matching TRBD2. Germline V gene data show CDR1 as LNHDA and CDR2 as SQIVND (reference sequence). There are 15 residues in the CDR3. V shed 3 bases and J 3 bases; nucleotides not matched to a gene: 5. DNA for the CDR3: TGTGCCAGTAGTATGTGGACTAGCGGACGCTACGAGCAGTACTTC. It yields the protein CASSMWTSGRYEQYF. The full variable domain, with the rest looked up from reference TRBV19 and TRBJ2-7, is DGGITQSPKYLFRKEGQNVTLSCEQNLNHDAMYWYRQDPGQGLRLIYYSQIVNDFQKGDIAEGYSVSREKKESFPLTVTSAQKNPTAFYLCASSMWTSGRYEQYFGPGTRLTVT.

This chain connects TRBV7-2 to TRBJ2-5; D is uncertain. CDR1 is SGHTA and CDR2 is FQGNSA in the germline V gene. This CDR3 has 12 amino acids. Trimming took 8 bases from V and 1 from J, leaving 8 bases between them. This CDR3 reads CASWDRQETQYF. Written as DNA, the CDR3 is TGTGCCAGCTGGGATCGCCAAGAGACCCAGTACTTC.

The genes are TRBV4-1 and TRBJ2-3; TRBD1 agrees at 8 bases. The CDR3 sequence is 14 residues long. V lost 3 bases to trimming and J lost 4 bases; unmatched junction nucleotides: 3. The germline V gene has CDR1 MGHRA and CDR2 YSYEKL. The CDR3, as DNA: TGCGCCAGCAGCCATGGACAGGGAGCAGATACGCAGTATTTT. Encoded protein: CASSHGQGADTQYF.

The sample holds one count of this clone. The chain employs TRBV10-1 and TRBJ2-7; a weak D match, TRBD2 (6 bases). Trimming stripped 6 bases from V and 2 bases from J, with 11 bases between. Germline V gene lookup returns CDR1 WNHNN and CDR2 SYGVQD (reference sequence). There are 13 residues in the CDR3. The CDR3 nucleotides are TGCGCCAGCAGGGAGGGACGGACCTACGAGCAGTACTTC. Translated: CASREGRTYEQYF.

The CDR3 here is CSVPIPGLGTDTQYF. CDR3 in DNA: TGCAGCGTCCCCATTCCCGGGTTGGGGACAGATACGCAGTATTTT. The chain recombines TRBV29-1 with TRBJ2-3; D call uncertain. V shed 6 bases and J shed 3 bases, with 19 bases lying between them. From germline, CDR1 is SQVTM and CDR2 ANQGSEA. This CDR3 region has 15 residues.

This clone appeared a single time. Different DNA sequences within this sample yield the same CDR3. The genes are TRBV9 and TRBJ2-5, with D unresolved. From germline, CDR1 is SGDLS and CDR2 YYNGEE. This CDR3 is 13 amino acids long. Trimming took off 1 base at V and 3 bases at J, with 7 bases between the two ends. The CDR3 DNA is TGTGCCAGCAGCGTAAATCGGGAAGAGACCCAGTACTTC. Translating it yields CASSVNREETQYF. Combining the CDR3 with reference TRBV9 and TRBJ2-5 gives the whole variable domain DSGVTQTPKHLITATGQRVTLRCSPRSGDLSVYWYQQSLDQGLQFLIQYYNGEERAKGNILERFSAQQFPDLHSELNLSSLELGDSALYFCASSVNREETQYFGPGTRLLVL.

Written as DNA, the CDR3 is TGTGCCAGCAGTCCCCCCTCGGGAGAGCAGTACTTC. Encoded protein: CASSPPSGEQYF. V gene TRBV27 combines with J gene TRBJ2-7, with D perhaps TRBD2 (5 bases). The CDR3 loop spans 12 amino acids. Looked up from germline, CDR1 is MNHEY and CDR2 is SMNVEV (reference sequence). The ends were cut back, 5 bases at V and 7 bases at J, with 12 bases in the middle.

About this clone: At the DNA level, this CDR3 is encoded by other sequences in the same sample as well. The chain carries TRBV18 and TRBJ2-1; D gene ambiguous. The CDR3 totals 12 residues. V lost 3 bases and J 3 bases, leaving 3 bases between the germline ends. CDR1 KGHSH and CDR2 LQKENI come from the germline V gene. Written as DNA, the CDR3 is TGTGCCAGCTCACCGGGCTACAATGAGCAGTTCTTC. The encoded protein is CASSPGYNEQFF.

This chain joins TRBV20-1 and TRBJ2-7; D gene unclear. Germline V CDR1 and CDR2: DFQATT, SNEGSKA (reference sequence). This CDR3 has 11 amino acids. The V end was cut by 6 bases, the J end by 3 bases, with 9 bases between. The CDR3 DNA is TGCAGTGCACTGGCATACTACGAGCAGTACTTC. Translation gives CSALAYYEQYF.

The J gene is TRBJ2-3, the V gene TRBV11-2, with D uncertain. Germline V gene data show CDR1 as SGHAT and CDR2 as FQNNGV. V was trimmed by 2 bases and J by 4 bases, leaving 4 bases between them. The CDR3 sequence is 12 residues long. The CDR3 here is CASSLIPDTQYF. The CDR3 DNA is TGTGCCAGCAGCTTAATCCCAGATACGCAGTATTTT.

In its sample, this clone was seen a few times. The rearrangement uses TRBV4-1 and TRBJ1-1; D is ambiguous. The CDR3 loop spans 14 amino acids. Trimming shortened V by 0 bases and J by 6 bases, and 11 bases separated the two germline ends. The germline V gene encodes CDR1 MGHRA and CDR2 YSYEKL. CDR3 protein: CASSQDGPGPEAFF. DNA of the CDR3: TGCGCCAGCAGCCAAGACGGACCAGGCCCTGAAGCTTTCTTT.

The rearrangement uses TRBV7-8 and TRBJ2-3; 12 bases agree with TRBD2. This CDR3 contains 15 residues. The junction had 4 bases not matched to a gene; V was cut back by 5 bases and J by 4 bases. Germline assignment: CDR1 SGHVS and CDR2 FQNEAQ. The CDR3 loop reads CASSQTSGSADTQYF. CDR3 in DNA: TGTGCCAGCAGCCAGACTAGCGGGAGCGCAGATACGCAGTATTTT.

The chain joins TRBV10-3 to TRBJ1-2; 9 nucleotides agree with TRBD1. This CDR3 contains 15 residues. V trimming: 3 bases; J trimming: 8 bases; junction bases outside the gene matches: 10. CDR1 is ENHRY, CDR2 SYGVKD, per germline. As DNA, the CDR3 is TGTGCCATCAGTGATTCCGAGACAGGGGGAGCCGGCTACACCTTC. This codes for CAISDSETGGAGYTF.

This clone was counted a single time. The chain carries TRBV19 and TRBJ2-2, with 7 bases lining up with TRBD2. This CDR3 comprises 16 residues. Germline lookup yields CDR1 LNHDA and CDR2 SQIVND (reference sequence). Unmatched junction bases numbered 12, after V lost 3 bases and J lost 8 bases. The CDR3, as DNA: TGTGCCAGTAGTATGTCTAGGGACTACGTTGTAGGGGAGCTGTTTTTT. Its protein product is CASSMSRDYVVGELFF.

V is TRBV4-3 and J is TRBJ2-5, with D possibly being TRBD1 (5 bases). Trimming took 0 bases from V and 5 from J, leaving 13 bases between them. This CDR3 has 15 amino acids. From germline, CDR1 is LGHNA and CDR2 YSLEER. The CDR3 here is CASSQDRARVETQYF. The CDR3 bases are TGCGCCAGCAGCCAAGATCGGGCCAGGGTGGAGACCCAGTACTTC.

The chain recombines TRBV27 with TRBJ2-1, with TRBD1 matching over 9 bases. Germline CDR1 reads MNHEY; CDR2 reads SMNVEV (reference sequence). V shed 4 bases, J shed 8 bases, and the junction held 9 bases outside the gene matches. The CDR3 runs to 15 residues. Here the CDR3 reads CASSSRDRVSDEQFF. The CDR3 region has the DNA TGTGCCAGCAGTTCGCGGGACAGGGTATCGGATGAGCAGTTCTTC.

The chain carries TRBV27 and TRBJ1-4; weak D call: TRBD1 (5 bases). Trimming shortened V by 1 base and J by 8 bases, and 11 bases separated the two germline ends. In germline, CDR1 is MNHEY, CDR2 SMNVEV (reference sequence). CDR3 length: 14 amino acids. The CDR3 region is CASSLFKGHEKLFF. CDR3 coding DNA: TGTGCCAGCAGTTTATTCAAGGGGCACGAAAAACTGTTTTTT.

This chain connects TRBV6-6 to TRBJ1-6; D ambiguous. V shed 8 bases and J shed 5 bases, with 10 bases lying between them. The CDR3 has 13 amino acids. CDR1 is MNHNY and CDR2 is SVGAGI in the germline V gene (reference sequence). CDR3 loop: CASLPVNNSPLHF. CDR3 bases: TGTGCCAGCCTGCCTGTTAATAATTCACCCCTCCACTTT.

The chain uses TRBV6-1 and TRBJ2-1, with D perhaps matching TRBD2 (6 bases). CDR1 MNHNS and CDR2 SASEGT come from the germline V gene. V lost 5 bases, J lost 11 bases, and 10 bases lay in between. The CDR3 contains 11 residues. CDR3 bases: TGTGCCAGCAGTCTTAGCGGCAAGCAGTTCTTC. Protein product: CASSLSGKQFF.

This clone was detected a few times. V is TRBV19 and J is TRBJ1-1; D ambiguous. The germline V and J ends were trimmed by 0 bases and 3 bases, with 14 bases remaining between them. The CDR3 runs 16 residues. Germline CDR1 LNHDA, CDR2 SQIVND (reference sequence). Here the CDR3 reads CASSIDGETLDTEAFF. CDR3 nucleotides: TGTGCCAGTAGTATAGATGGTGAGACTTTGGACACTGAAGCTTTCTTT.

This clone was counted a single time. This chain joins TRBV9 and TRBJ2-3; 7 bases fit TRBD2. J lost 8 bases, V lost 6 bases, and 6 bases had no gene match. The CDR3 extends over 12 amino acids. Germline loops: CDR1 SGDLS, CDR2 YYNGEE. CDR3: CASNRREGTQYF. CDR3 sequence (DNA): TGTGCCAGCAATCGTAGGGAGGGTACGCAGTATTTT. Full variable domain (outside the CDR3, taken from reference TRBV9 and TRBJ2-3): DSGVTQTPKHLITATGQRVTLRCSPRSGDLSVYWYQQSLDQGLQFLIQYYNGEERAKGNILERFSAQQFPDLHSELNLSSLELGDSALYFCASNRREGTQYFGPGTRLTVL.

As concerns this clone: Other DNA sequences within the sample encode an identical CDR3. The gene calls are TRBV27 and TRBJ1-1, with a weak D call TRBD1 (5 bases). The CDR3 is 13 residues long. CDR1 MNHEY and CDR2 SMNVEV come from the germline V gene (reference sequence). V lost 2 bases and J lost 6, with 10 bases in between. CDR3 sequence reads: CASSLGGFAEAFF. In nucleotides, the CDR3 is TGTGCCAGCAGTTTAGGGGGATTCGCTGAAGCTTTCTTT.

The chain couples TRBV5-6 to TRBJ1-1; no firm D call. Deletions cut 0 bases from V and 6 bases from J, with 12 bases between. This CDR3 has 14 residues. Per the germline V gene, CDR1 is SGHDT and CDR2 is YYEEEE. The CDR3 region has the DNA TGTGCCAGCAGCTTGGCCCCGAGGCGGGCTGAAGCTTTCTTT. Protein sequence: CASSLAPRRAEAFF.

The chain has TRBV27 and TRBJ1-2; TRBD1 might be the D (5 bases). CDR1 and CDR2 (germline): MNHEY, SMNVEV (reference sequence). This CDR3 comprises 16 residues. With 6 bases removed from V and 2 bases from J, the gap between germline ends came to 19 bases. CDR3 sequence reads: CASSLLPGPQNYGYTF. CDR3 in DNA: TGTGCCAGCAGCTTACTTCCGGGACCGCAAAACTATGGCTACACCTTC.

The J gene is TRBJ2-7, the V gene TRBV28; 8 bases are shared with TRBD1. CDR3 size: 15 residues. The V gene end was trimmed by 6 bases and the J gene end by 4 bases; junction bases not matched to a gene: 11. CDR1 and CDR2 from the germline V gene are MDHEN and SYDVKM. The CDR3 coding sequence is TGTGCCAGCAGCCGAACGACAGGGGTTCGGTACGAGCAGTACTTC. This sequence encodes CASSRTTGVRYEQYF.

This chain links TRBV30 with TRBJ2-1, with a possible D match to TRBD2 (5 bases). There are 11 residues in the CDR3. Trimming took 3 bases from V and 8 from J, leaving 8 bases between them. Germline assignment: CDR1 GTSNPN and CDR2 SVGIG (reference sequence). In DNA, the CDR3 is TGTGCCTGGAGCCTCGGGGATGAGCAGTTCTTC. Translation gives CAWSLGDEQFF.

The V call is TRBV28, the J call TRBJ1-5, with TRBD1 as a possible D gene (5 bases). The CDR3 has 14 residues. Germline-derived CDR1 and CDR2 are MDHEN and SYDVKM. Trimming took off 7 bases at V and 6 bases at J, with 16 bases between the two ends. This CDR3 is CASNSIQGTQPQHF. DNA for the CDR3: TGTGCCAGCAACAGTATCCAGGGAACTCAGCCCCAGCATTTT.

To note about this clone: At the DNA level, this CDR3 is encoded by other sequences in the same sample as well. The CDR3 sequence is CASSPRIGAYEQYF. CDR3 in DNA: TGTGCCAGCAGTCCGCGGATAGGGGCCTACGAGCAGTACTTC. V is TRBV27 and J is TRBJ2-7; D is perhaps TRBD1 (5 bases). Trimming pared 5 bases from V and 2 bases from J, leaving 13 bases between. The CDR3 sequence is 14 residues long. Germline V gene lookup returns CDR1 MNHEY and CDR2 SMNVEV (reference sequence).